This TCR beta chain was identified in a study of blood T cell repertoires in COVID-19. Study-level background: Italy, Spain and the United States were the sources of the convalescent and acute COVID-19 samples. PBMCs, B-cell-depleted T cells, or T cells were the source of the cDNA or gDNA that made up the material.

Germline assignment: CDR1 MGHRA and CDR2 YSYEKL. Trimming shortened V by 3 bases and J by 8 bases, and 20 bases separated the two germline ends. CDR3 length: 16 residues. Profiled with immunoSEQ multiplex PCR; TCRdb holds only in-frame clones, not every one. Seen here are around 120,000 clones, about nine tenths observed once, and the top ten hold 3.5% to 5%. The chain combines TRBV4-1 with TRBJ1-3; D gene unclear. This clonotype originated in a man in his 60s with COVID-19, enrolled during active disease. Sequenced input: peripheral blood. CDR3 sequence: CASSQPTPLRGDTIYF. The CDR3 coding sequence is TGCGCCAGCAGCCAGCCAACCCCACTACGCGGGGACACCATATATTTT.